This TCR beta chain was profiled in a study of graft-versus-host responses after intestinal transplantation. Background on the study: All recipients were transplanted with multivisceral, liver-intestinal, or isolated intestinal grafts.

Findings and caveats of the study: GvH clonotypes were identified within recipient marrow, with a subset emerging first in ileum or blood. Early after transplant, HvG clones declined as circulating GvH clones peaked.

Sequencing used immunoSEQ multiplex PCR; TCRdb keeps in-frame clones, though not all of them. The table has tens of thousands of clones, approximately 92% seen once; the top ten hold around 0.49%. Trimming cost V 6 bases and J 2 bases; bases outside gene matches: 4. The CDR3 is made up of 15 amino acids. Germline CDR1 and CDR2: MNHEY and SMNVEV (reference sequence). In regard to this clone: Antigen: not known.

The sequence came from a human donor who received an intestinal transplant. Here the sequenced sample was unstimulated CD8+ T cells sorted from spleen or lymph node cells, taken before intestinal transplant. The J gene is TRBJ2-7, the V gene TRBV27, with 13 bases matching TRBD2. The CDR3 nucleotides read TGTGCCAGCAGGGGACTAGCGGGGATAACCTACGAGCAGTACTTC. Protein product: CASRGLAGITYEQYF.